Listed below are T cell receptor beta chains from one sample, sequenced in a study of vaccination and CD4 T cells after COVID-19. The antigens for these receptors are not known. One entry per CDR3 protein results from TCRdb running MiXCR on the PCR reads. The sample consists of 15,000 or so distinct CDR3 sequences, 65% to 80% of them appearing once. The specimen was CD4+ T cells from blood, cultured in vitro. Every receptor here comes from a human donor who had recovered from COVID-19. CDR3s include the opening cysteine and the closing phenylalanine or tryptophan. Each record gives: CDR3 DNA, CDR3 protein, CDR3 length, J gene, D gene, clone size, V gene. The D gene is left open where the match is weak. The size of a clone is reported for some rows only, either as once, few or many, or as a class for expanded clones.

CDR3nt: TGTGCCAGCAGTGCTATAGCGGGAGACTCCACCGGGGAGCTGTTTTTT
CDR3aa: CASSAIAGDSTGELFF
len: 16
j_gene: TRBJ2-2
d_gene: TRBD2
abundance: few
v_gene: TRBV6-1

CDR3nt: TGTGCCAGCACCCGAACTAGCGGGAGCGGTGATACGCAGTATTTT
CDR3aa: CASTRTSGSGDTQYF
len: 15
j_gene: TRBJ2-3
d_gene: TRBD2
abundance: .
v_gene: TRBV5-4

CDR3nt: TGTGCCAGTAGTATTAATCAGGGACCGAATGAAAAACTGTTTTTT
CDR3aa: CASSINQGPNEKLFF
len: 15
j_gene: TRBJ1-4
d_gene: .
abundance: .
v_gene: TRBV19

CDR3nt: TGTGCCAGCAGTTATCTCCCCAGGGTCTATGGCTACACCTTC
CDR3aa: CASSYLPRVYGYTF
len: 14
j_gene: TRBJ1-2
d_gene: .
abundance: once
v_gene: TRBV6-5

CDR3nt: TGTGCCAGCAGAGCGGGGGGATCGAACTATGGCTACACCTTC
CDR3aa: CASRAGGSNYGYTF
len: 14
j_gene: TRBJ1-2
d_gene: .
abundance: once
v_gene: TRBV7-8

CDR3nt: TGCAGTGCTAGAGATCCGGCCTTCCACGAGCAGTACTTC
CDR3aa: CSARDPAFHEQYF
len: 13
j_gene: TRBJ2-7
d_gene: .
abundance: .
v_gene: TRBV20-1

CDR3nt: TGTGCCAGCAGTGAGGAGGGGACAGCGAACACTGAAGCTTTCTTT
CDR3aa: CASSEEGTANTEAFF
len: 15
j_gene: TRBJ1-1
d_gene: TRBD1
abundance: few
v_gene: TRBV6-2/TRBV6-3

CDR3nt: TGTGCCTGGAGTGATTGGGGCGGAATTAATCAGCCCCAGCATTTT
CDR3aa: CAWSDWGGINQPQHF
len: 15
j_gene: TRBJ1-5
d_gene: .
abundance: .
v_gene: TRBV30

CDR3nt: TGTGCTAGCAGCTTAGGGACAGTTTCTCCCCATAGCAATCAGCCCCAGCATTTT
CDR3aa: CASSLGTVSPHSNQPQHF
len: 18
j_gene: TRBJ1-5
d_gene: TRBD1
abundance: .
v_gene: TRBV7-7

CDR3nt: TGTGCCAGCAGTGAAAGTCTAATCCGTAGCAATCAGCCCCAGCATTTT
CDR3aa: CASSESLIRSNQPQHF
len: 16
j_gene: TRBJ1-5
d_gene: .
abundance: few
v_gene: TRBV6-1

CDR3nt: TGTGCCAGCAGTTTATCTGGGGGGTATTATGGCTACACCTTC
CDR3aa: CASSLSGGYYGYTF
len: 14
j_gene: TRBJ1-2
d_gene: .
abundance: .
v_gene: TRBV27

CDR3nt: TGTGCCAGCAGTGACGGACAGGGTCGAGCTTTCTTT
CDR3aa: CASSDGQGRAFF
len: 12
j_gene: TRBJ1-1
d_gene: TRBD1
abundance: few
v_gene: TRBV6-4

CDR3nt: TGTGCCAGCAGCGTACAGGAGGGGAGCTATGGCTACACCTTC
CDR3aa: CASSVQEGSYGYTF
len: 14
j_gene: TRBJ1-2
d_gene: .
abundance: .
v_gene: TRBV9

CDR3nt: TGTGCCAGCGGTACACGGTTCTATGGCTACACCTTC
CDR3aa: CASGTRFYGYTF
len: 12
j_gene: TRBJ1-2
d_gene: .
abundance: .
v_gene: TRBV6-1

CDR3nt: TGTGCCAGTAAATTGACAGTAGGGACTGAAGCTTTCTTT
CDR3aa: CASKLTVGTEAFF
len: 13
j_gene: TRBJ1-1
d_gene: .
abundance: .
v_gene: TRBV19

CDR3nt: TGCAGTGCTAGTGACCGCGGGGACTATGGCTACACCTTC
CDR3aa: CSASDRGDYGYTF
len: 13
j_gene: TRBJ1-2
d_gene: .
abundance: .
v_gene: TRBV20-1

CDR3nt: TGTGCCAGCAGTGGAACGAATAGCAATCAGCCCCAGCATTTT
CDR3aa: CASSGTNSNQPQHF
len: 14
j_gene: TRBJ1-5
d_gene: .
abundance: .
v_gene: TRBV6-1

CDR3nt: TGTGCCAGCAGCTTAGGGCAGGGGCTCAATCAGCCCCAGCATTTT
CDR3aa: CASSLGQGLNQPQHF
len: 15
j_gene: TRBJ1-5
d_gene: .
abundance: .
v_gene: TRBV7-2

CDR3nt: TGTGCCACCAGTGATTCTGGCGGGGGGGCCGGTGAGCAGTTCTTC
CDR3aa: CATSDSGGGAGEQFF
len: 15
j_gene: TRBJ2-1
d_gene: TRBD2
abundance: .
v_gene: TRBV24-1

CDR3nt: TGTGCCAGCAGGAGGGACTATGGCTACACCTTC
CDR3aa: CASRRDYGYTF
len: 11
j_gene: TRBJ1-2
d_gene: .
abundance: .
v_gene: TRBV6-2/TRBV6-3

CDR3nt: TGCACCAGCAGCCTTAAATTCAACAGGGAAAAAGATCAGCCCCAGCATTTT
CDR3aa: CTSSLKFNREKDQPQHF
len: 17
j_gene: TRBJ1-5
d_gene: .
abundance: few
v_gene: TRBV1

CDR3nt: TGTGCCAGCAGCTTAGGGCGTGGACAGGGGAAGAGTTACGAGCAGTACTTC
CDR3aa: CASSLGRGQGKSYEQYF
len: 17
j_gene: TRBJ2-7
d_gene: TRBD1
abundance: .
v_gene: TRBV11-2

CDR3nt: TGTGCCAGCAGTTTGACCGGGACTAGGGCCGGGGAGCTGTTTTTT
CDR3aa: CASSLTGTRAGELFF
len: 15
j_gene: TRBJ2-2
d_gene: TRBD2
abundance: .
v_gene: TRBV27

CDR3nt: TGTGCCAGCAGCCCGACAGGGACGTTAGGCTACACCTTC
CDR3aa: CASSPTGTLGYTF
len: 13
j_gene: TRBJ1-2
d_gene: TRBD1
abundance: .
v_gene: TRBV11-2

CDR3nt: TGTGCCAGCAGTTCGTCGGTTACATATAATTCACCCCTCCACTTT
CDR3aa: CASSSSVTYNSPLHF
len: 15
j_gene: TRBJ1-6
d_gene: .
abundance: .
v_gene: TRBV27

CDR3nt: TGCAGTGCTAGAGATCATCCCATCACCGAGACCCAGTACTTC
CDR3aa: CSARDHPITETQYF
len: 14
j_gene: TRBJ2-5
d_gene: .
abundance: once
v_gene: TRBV20-1

CDR3nt: TGTGCCAGCAGCTGGGGACCCCTCGAGCAGTACTTC
CDR3aa: CASSWGPLEQYF
len: 12
j_gene: TRBJ2-7
d_gene: .
abundance: .
v_gene: TRBV7-3

CDR3nt: TGTGCCAGCAGCTTAGATCCGGGGGCGAGCACAGATACGCAGTATTTT
CDR3aa: CASSLDPGASTDTQYF
len: 16
j_gene: TRBJ2-3
d_gene: .
abundance: .
v_gene: TRBV7-2

CDR3nt: TGTGCCAATAGTATATCGGGGGCTTCTAGCACAGATACGCAGTATTTT
CDR3aa: CANSISGASSTDTQYF
len: 16
j_gene: TRBJ2-3
d_gene: .
abundance: .
v_gene: TRBV19

CDR3nt: TGTGCCAGCAGTGGTGGCTTCGGGGGATCCACTGAAGCTTTCTTT
CDR3aa: CASSGGFGGSTEAFF
len: 15
j_gene: TRBJ1-1
d_gene: .
abundance: .
v_gene: TRBV6-1

CDR3nt: TGCAGTGCTCCGGGCAACTATGGCTACACCTTC
CDR3aa: CSAPGNYGYTF
len: 11
j_gene: TRBJ1-2
d_gene: .
abundance: .
v_gene: TRBV20-1

CDR3nt: TGCAGTGTGGCCTTGGACGGTTATAGCAATCAGCCCCAGCATTTT
CDR3aa: CSVALDGYSNQPQHF
len: 15
j_gene: TRBJ1-5
d_gene: .
abundance: once
v_gene: TRBV20-1

CDR3nt: TGTGCCAGCAGCTCCCGACGACTGGAAGAGACCCAGTGCTTC
CDR3aa: CASSSRRLEETQCF
len: 14
j_gene: TRBJ2-5
d_gene: .
abundance: .
v_gene: TRBV7-6

CDR3nt: TGCAGTGCTAGAGATCTAAGGGCAGGGGCTAACACCGGGGAGCTGTTTTTT
CDR3aa: CSARDLRAGANTGELFF
len: 17
j_gene: TRBJ2-2
d_gene: .
abundance: .
v_gene: TRBV20-1

CDR3nt: TGCAGTGCTAGAGCTCGGGGGGCGGCTGGCTACACCTTC
CDR3aa: CSARARGAAGYTF
len: 13
j_gene: TRBJ1-2
d_gene: .
abundance: .
v_gene: TRBV20-1

CDR3nt: TGCAGTGCTAGGGCCGGGACAGGGGCTCAAGAGACCCAGTACTTC
CDR3aa: CSARAGTGAQETQYF
len: 15
j_gene: TRBJ2-5
d_gene: TRBD1
abundance: .
v_gene: TRBV20-1

CDR3nt: TGTGCCAGCAGTTACTCGACTAACCCCAGGGCTCGAGAGACCCAGTACTTC
CDR3aa: CASSYSTNPRARETQYF
len: 17
j_gene: TRBJ2-5
d_gene: .
abundance: .
v_gene: TRBV6-5

CDR3nt: TGTGCCTGGAGTGTAGGGGATGGCTACACCTTC
CDR3aa: CAWSVGDGYTF
len: 11
j_gene: TRBJ1-2
d_gene: .
abundance: .
v_gene: TRBV30

CDR3nt: TGTGCCAGCAGTTCCATACAGGGTGGTTCACCCCTCCACTTT
CDR3aa: CASSSIQGGSPLHF
len: 14
j_gene: TRBJ1-6
d_gene: .
abundance: .
v_gene: TRBV28

CDR3nt: TGTGCCAGCAGCCGGGTACGGGGGGGCTGGCAGACCCAGTACTTC
CDR3aa: CASSRVRGGWQTQYF
len: 15
j_gene: TRBJ2-5
d_gene: TRBD2
abundance: .
v_gene: TRBV7-9

CDR3nt: TGTGCCAGCAGTGAACAGACAGGGTATGGCTACACCTTC
CDR3aa: CASSEQTGYGYTF
len: 13
j_gene: TRBJ1-2
d_gene: TRBD1
abundance: few
v_gene: TRBV6-1

CDR3nt: TGTGCCAGCAACCCACAGGGCACCGGGGAGCTGTTTTTT
CDR3aa: CASNPQGTGELFF
len: 13
j_gene: TRBJ2-2
d_gene: .
abundance: few
v_gene: TRBV2

CDR3nt: TGTGCCACCAGCAGGAGCGGGGGTGGTGGCTACACCTTC
CDR3aa: CATSRSGGGGYTF
len: 13
j_gene: TRBJ1-2
d_gene: .
abundance: .
v_gene: TRBV15

CDR3nt: TGTGCCAGCAGCCTGGGGGGGGCGCAAGATACGCAGTATTTT
CDR3aa: CASSLGGAQDTQYF
len: 14
j_gene: TRBJ2-3
d_gene: .
abundance: .
v_gene: TRBV7-2

CDR3nt: TGCAGTGCTAGAGGTCAGGGGTTCGTAGGCGGGGGCCGGAGCACAGATACGCAGTATTTT
CDR3aa: CSARGQGFVGGGRSTDTQYF
len: 20
j_gene: TRBJ2-3
d_gene: .
abundance: .
v_gene: TRBV20-1

CDR3nt: TGTGCCAGCAGCATCCTGACAGGGGGAAACACCATATATTTT
CDR3aa: CASSILTGGNTIYF
len: 14
j_gene: TRBJ1-3
d_gene: TRBD1
abundance: .
v_gene: TRBV7-9

CDR3nt: TGCAGTGCCAGTAGGGGGACCCCGAACACTGAAGCTTTCTTT
CDR3aa: CSASRGTPNTEAFF
len: 14
j_gene: TRBJ1-1
d_gene: .
abundance: .
v_gene: TRBV20-1

CDR3nt: TGTGCCAGCAGTTACACCTCGCGGGGGGACACTGAAGCTTTCTTT
CDR3aa: CASSYTSRGDTEAFF
len: 15
j_gene: TRBJ1-1
d_gene: .
abundance: .
v_gene: TRBV6-5

CDR3nt: TGTGCCAGTAGTATAAGGGGGGGAGACACTGAAGCTTTCTTT
CDR3aa: CASSIRGGDTEAFF
len: 14
j_gene: TRBJ1-1
d_gene: .
abundance: .
v_gene: TRBV19

CDR3nt: TGCAGTGCTAGAGCGGGACAGGGGGCGAATGAAAAACTGTTTTTT
CDR3aa: CSARAGQGANEKLFF
len: 15
j_gene: TRBJ1-4
d_gene: TRBD1
abundance: .
v_gene: TRBV20-1

CDR3nt: TGTGCCAGCAGCTTGGCCGGGTATAGCAATCAGCCCCAGCATTTT
CDR3aa: CASSLAGYSNQPQHF
len: 15
j_gene: TRBJ1-5
d_gene: .
abundance: few
v_gene: TRBV5-8

CDR3nt: TGTGCCAGCAGCCCACGAGTGGGAGGCGACGAGCAGTACTTC
CDR3aa: CASSPRVGGDEQYF
len: 14
j_gene: TRBJ2-7
d_gene: .
abundance: .
v_gene: TRBV7-9

CDR3nt: TGCAGTGCCGAGGCGGGATCCGAGCAGTACTTC
CDR3aa: CSAEAGSEQYF
len: 11
j_gene: TRBJ2-7
d_gene: .
abundance: .
v_gene: TRBV20-1

CDR3nt: TGTGCCATCCTCCCGGGTGAGGGTCATGGCTACACCTTC
CDR3aa: CAILPGEGHGYTF
len: 13
j_gene: TRBJ1-2
d_gene: .
abundance: .
v_gene: TRBV10-3

CDR3nt: TGTGCCACCTCTAAACGGACGGGACAGGGATCCTCTGGGGCCAACGTCCTGACTTTC
CDR3aa: CATSKRTGQGSSGANVLTF
len: 19
j_gene: TRBJ2-6
d_gene: TRBD1
abundance: .
v_gene: TRBV7-9